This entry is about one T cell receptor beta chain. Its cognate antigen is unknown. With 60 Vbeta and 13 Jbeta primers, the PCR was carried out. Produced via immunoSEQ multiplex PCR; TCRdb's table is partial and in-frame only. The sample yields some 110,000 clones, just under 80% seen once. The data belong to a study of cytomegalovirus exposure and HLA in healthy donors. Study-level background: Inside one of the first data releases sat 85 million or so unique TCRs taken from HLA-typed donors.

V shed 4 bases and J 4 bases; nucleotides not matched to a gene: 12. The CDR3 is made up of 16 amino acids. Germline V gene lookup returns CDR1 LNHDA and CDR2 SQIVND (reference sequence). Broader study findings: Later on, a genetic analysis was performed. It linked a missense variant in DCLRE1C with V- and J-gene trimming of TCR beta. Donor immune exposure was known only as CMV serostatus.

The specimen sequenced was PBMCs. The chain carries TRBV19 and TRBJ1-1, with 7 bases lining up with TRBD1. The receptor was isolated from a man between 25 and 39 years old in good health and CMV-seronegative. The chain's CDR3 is CASSTRQGVVTTEAFF. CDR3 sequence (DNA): TGTGCCAGTAGTACTCGACAGGGAGTAGTCACCACTGAAGCTTTCTTT. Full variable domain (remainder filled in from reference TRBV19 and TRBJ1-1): DGGITQSPKYLFRKEGQNVTLSCEQNLNHDAMYWYRQDPGQGLRLIYYSQIVNDFQKGDIAEGYSVSREKKESFPLTVTSAQKNPTAFYLCASSTRQGVVTTEAFFGQGTRLTVV.